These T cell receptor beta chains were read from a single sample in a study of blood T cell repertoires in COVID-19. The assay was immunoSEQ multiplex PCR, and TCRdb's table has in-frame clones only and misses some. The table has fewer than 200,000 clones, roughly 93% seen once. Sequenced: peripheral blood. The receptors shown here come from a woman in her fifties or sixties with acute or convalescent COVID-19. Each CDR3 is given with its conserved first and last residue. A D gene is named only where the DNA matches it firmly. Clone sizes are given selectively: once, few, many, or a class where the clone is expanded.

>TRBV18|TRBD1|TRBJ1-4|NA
CASSDRGTIEKLFF
TGTGCCAGCTCAGACAGGGGTACGATTGAAAAACTGTTTTTT
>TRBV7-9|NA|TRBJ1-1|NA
CASRPQQGIGTEAFF
TGTGCCAGCAGGCCTCAGCAGGGAATAGGGACTGAAGCTTTCTTT
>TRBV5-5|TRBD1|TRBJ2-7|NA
CASSWGQGAYEQYF
TGTGCCAGCAGCTGGGGACAGGGGGCCTACGAGCAGTACTTC
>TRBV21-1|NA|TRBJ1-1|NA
CASSKDRRGNTEAFF
TGTGCCAGCAGCAAGGACAGGAGGGGGAACACTGAAGCTTTCTTT
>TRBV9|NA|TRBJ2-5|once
CASSFRTHSIPRETQYF
TGTGCCAGCAGCTTCCGGACACATTCGATCCCTAGGGAGACCCAGTACTTC
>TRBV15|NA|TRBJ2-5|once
CATSRDEGVGETQYF
TGTGCCACCAGCAGAGATGAGGGGGTGGGCGAGACCCAGTACTTC
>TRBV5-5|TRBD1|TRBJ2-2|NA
CASSSGQGTGELFF
TGTGCCAGCAGTTCTGGACAGGGGACCGGGGAGCTGTTTTTT
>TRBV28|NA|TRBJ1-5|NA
CASREVRSTPNQPQHF
TGTGCCAGCAGAGAGGTCCGTTCTACCCCTAATCAGCCCCAGCATTTT
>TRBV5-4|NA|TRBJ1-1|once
CASSLELAGNTEAFF
TGTGCCAGCAGCTTGGAATTGGCAGGCAACACTGAAGCTTTCTTT
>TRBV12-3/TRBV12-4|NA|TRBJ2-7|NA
CASSFDSTYEQYF
TGTGCCAGCAGTTTTGACAGTACCTACGAGCAGTACTTC
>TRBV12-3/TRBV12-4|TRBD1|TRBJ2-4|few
CASSLGTGHIQYF
TGTGCCAGCAGTTTGGGGACAGGGCATATTCAGTACTTC
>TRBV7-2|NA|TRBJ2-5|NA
CASSSRSSGGGVRETQYF
TGTGCCAGCAGCTCACGTTCTAGCGGAGGGGGGGTTAGGGAGACCCAGTACTTC
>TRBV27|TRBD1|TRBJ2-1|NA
CASSPRRDRGADEQFF
TGTGCCAGCAGTCCTCGCCGGGACAGGGGGGCGGATGAGCAGTTCTTC
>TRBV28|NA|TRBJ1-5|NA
CAGGYSNQPQHF
TGTGCCGGAGGCTATAGCAATCAGCCCCAGCATTTT
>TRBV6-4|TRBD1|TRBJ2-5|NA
CASSDAGQAETQYF
TGTGCCAGCAGTGACGCAGGACAGGCGGAGACCCAGTACTTC
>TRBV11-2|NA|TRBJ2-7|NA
CASSLSWDRGISYEQYF
TGTGCCAGCAGCTTATCCTGGGATAGGGGAATCTCCTACGAGCAGTACTTC
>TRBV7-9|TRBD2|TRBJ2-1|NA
CASSLRTSGRRGINEQFF
TGTGCCAGCAGCCTCAGGACTAGCGGGCGAAGGGGAATAAATGAGCAGTTCTTC
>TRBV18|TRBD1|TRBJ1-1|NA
CASSSDRGAFF
TGTGCCAGCTCATCCGACAGGGGAGCTTTCTTT
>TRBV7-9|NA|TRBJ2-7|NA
CASSLAALRGEQYF
TGTGCCAGCAGCTTAGCGGCCCTAAGGGGCGAGCAGTACTTC
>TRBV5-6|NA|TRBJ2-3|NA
CASSSTAVDTQYF
TGTGCCAGCAGCTCGACAGCCGTGGATACGCAGTATTTT
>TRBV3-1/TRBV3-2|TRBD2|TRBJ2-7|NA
CASSPSGGRGEQYF
TGTGCCAGCAGCCCGAGCGGGGGGCGGGGCGAGCAGTACTTC
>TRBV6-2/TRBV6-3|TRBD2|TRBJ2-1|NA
CASSPLAVKLEFF
TGTGCCAGCAGTCCACTAGCGGTCAAATTGGAGTTCTTC
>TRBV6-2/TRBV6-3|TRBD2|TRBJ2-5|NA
CASSYEGGLETQYF
TGTGCCAGCAGTTACGAGGGAGGGCTCGAGACCCAGTACTTC
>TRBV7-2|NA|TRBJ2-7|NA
CASSLVSSPSYEQYF
TGTGCCAGCAGCTTAGTGTCTAGCCCAAGCTACGAGCAGTACTTC
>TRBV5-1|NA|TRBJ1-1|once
CASSSRGGMNTEAFF
TGCGCCAGTAGCTCAAGGGGCGGGATGAACACTGAAGCTTTCTTT
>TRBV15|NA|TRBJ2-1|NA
CATTRGSSSRDNEQFF
TGTGCCACCACTAGAGGGAGTTCAAGTAGGGACAATGAGCAGTTCTTC
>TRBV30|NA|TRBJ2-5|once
CAWSVGGFGQETQYF
TGTGCCTGGAGTGTCGGGGGATTTGGGCAAGAGACCCAGTACTTC
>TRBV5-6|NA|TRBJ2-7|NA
CASSLIGGAPHEQYF
TGTGCCAGCAGCTTGATCGGCGGCGCCCCCCACGAGCAGTACTTC
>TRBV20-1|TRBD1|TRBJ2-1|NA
CSAGTGNEQFF
TGCAGTGCTGGGACAGGCAATGAGCAGTTCTTC
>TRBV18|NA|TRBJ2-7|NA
CASSRGQSSWEQYF
TGTGCCAGCTCGCGGGGACAGTCCTCCTGGGAGCAGTACTTC
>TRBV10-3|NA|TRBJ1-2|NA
CAISEEEEGSYGYTF
TGTGCCATCAGTGAGGAAGAAGAGGGCTCCTATGGCTACACCTTC
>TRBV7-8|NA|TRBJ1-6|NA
CASSLEAGLVSPLHF
TGTGCCAGCAGCTTAGAGGCAGGTTTAGTTTCACCCCTCCACTTT
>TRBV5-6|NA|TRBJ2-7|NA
CASSLIDSSTYEQYF
TGTGCCAGCAGCTTGATAGATTCATCAACCTACGAGCAGTACTTC
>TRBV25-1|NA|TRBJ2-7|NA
CASSAQGSYEQYF
TGTGCCAGCAGTGCCCAGGGGTCCTACGAGCAGTACTTC
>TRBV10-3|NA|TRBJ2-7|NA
CAISENGTPDEQYF
TGTGCCATCAGTGAGAACGGGACACCGGACGAGCAGTACTTC
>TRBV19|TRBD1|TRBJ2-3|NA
CASSTNRDRGFTDTQYF
TGTGCCAGTAGTACAAACAGGGACAGGGGATTTACAGATACGCAGTATTTT
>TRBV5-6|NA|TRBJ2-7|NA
CASSLGRTDEQYF
TGTGCCAGCAGCTTGGGTCGGACAGACGAGCAGTACTTC
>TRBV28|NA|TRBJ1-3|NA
CASSPLGGNTIYF
TGTGCCAGCAGCCCCCTAGGAGGAAACACCATATATTTT
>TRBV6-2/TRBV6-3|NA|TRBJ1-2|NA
CASSYSGQTYGYTF
TGTGCCAGCAGTTACTCCGGACAGACCTATGGCTACACCTTC
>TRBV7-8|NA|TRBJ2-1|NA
CASSPEGHSNYNEQFF
TGTGCCAGCAGCCCTGAGGGACACTCAAACTACAATGAGCAGTTCTTC
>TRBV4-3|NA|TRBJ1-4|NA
CASSQVQAREKLFF
TGCGCCAGCAGCCAAGTTCAGGCTCGTGAAAAACTGTTTTTT
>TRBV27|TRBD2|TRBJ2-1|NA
CASRWTSGTPSGNEQFF
TGTGCCAGCAGATGGACTAGCGGGACCCCGTCGGGTAATGAGCAGTTCTTC
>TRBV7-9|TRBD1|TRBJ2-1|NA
CASSLGQGSYNEQFF
TGTGCCAGCAGCTTAGGACAGGGGTCCTACAATGAGCAGTTCTTC
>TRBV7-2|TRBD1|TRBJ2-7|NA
CASSLPGQGGPYEQYF
TGTGCCAGCAGCCTACCGGGACAGGGGGGACCCTACGAGCAGTACTTC
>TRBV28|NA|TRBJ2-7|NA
CASSLGYEQYF
TGTGCCAGCAGCCTAGGATACGAGCAGTACTTC
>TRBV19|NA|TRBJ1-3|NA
CASSQGSGNTIYF
TGTGCCAGTTCCCAGGGATCTGGAAACACCATATATTTT
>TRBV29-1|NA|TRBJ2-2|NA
CSVGDTGELFF
TGCAGCGTTGGAGACACCGGGGAGCTGTTTTTT
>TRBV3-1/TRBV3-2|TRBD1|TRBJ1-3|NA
CASSPRDRVKDTIYF
TGTGCCAGCAGCCCCCGGGACAGGGTAAAGGACACCATATATTTT
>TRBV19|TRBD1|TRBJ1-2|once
CASSRGMDRASGYTF
TGTGCCAGTAGCAGAGGGATGGACAGGGCCTCTGGCTACACCTTC
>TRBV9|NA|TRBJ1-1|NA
CASSPGDTEAFF
TGTGCCAGCAGCCCTGGAGACACTGAAGCTTTCTTT
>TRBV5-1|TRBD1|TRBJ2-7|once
CASSSADTGTGPTGQYF
TGCGCCAGCAGCTCTGCTGACACCGGGACAGGCCCGACAGGGCAGTACTTC
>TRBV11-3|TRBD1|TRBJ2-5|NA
CASSPGQGAMGYQETQYF
TGTGCCAGCAGCCCTGGACAGGGGGCGATGGGGTACCAAGAGACCCAGTACTTC